Below, one T cell receptor beta chain is given with its context. Its antigen is as yet unknown. The data are from a study of early T cells in non-severe SARS-CoV-2 infection. Overall study context: Sequencing of bulk RNA from unsorted whole blood was done, without chain pairing.

Findings and caveats of the study: Sequences matched to VDJdb favored anti-spike CD8 responses, while private and CD4 specificities were missed.

CDR3 length equals 16 residues. Germline V lookup: CDR1 DFQATT, CDR2 SNEGSKA (reference sequence). Trimming took 6 bases from V and 3 from J, leaving 21 bases between them. Individual cDNA molecules were tagged with unique molecular identifiers, the study reported. TCRdb fed the 5' RACE reads into MiXCR, producing one record per CDR3 protein. This table holds about 60,000 distinct CDR3 sequences, 18% found once. V gene TRBV20-1 combines with J gene TRBJ2-4, with D perhaps TRBD1 (5 bases). This clonotype originated in an adult who was a healthcare worker with PCR-confirmed SARS-CoV-2 infection or an uninfected control (not recorded which). The input for sequencing was whole blood, taken at baseline. The CDR3 DNA follows: TGCAGTGCCCCTCCCCGGCAGGGAATAGTCAAAAACATTCAGTACTTC. Amino acid sequence: CSAPPRQGIVKNIQYF.